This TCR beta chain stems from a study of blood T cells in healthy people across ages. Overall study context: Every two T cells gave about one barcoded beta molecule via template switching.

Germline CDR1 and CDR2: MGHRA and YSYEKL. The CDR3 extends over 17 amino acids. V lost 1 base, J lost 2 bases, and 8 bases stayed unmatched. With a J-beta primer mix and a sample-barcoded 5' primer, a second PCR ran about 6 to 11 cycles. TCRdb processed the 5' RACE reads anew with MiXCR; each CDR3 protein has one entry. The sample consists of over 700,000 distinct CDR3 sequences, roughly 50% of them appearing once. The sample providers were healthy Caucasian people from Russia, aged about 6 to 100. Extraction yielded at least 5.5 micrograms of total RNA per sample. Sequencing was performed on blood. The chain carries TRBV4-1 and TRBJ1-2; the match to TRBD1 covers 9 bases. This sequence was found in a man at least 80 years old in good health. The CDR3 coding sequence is TGCGCCAGCAGCCAAGGACAGGGGGTTGGTGGGAACTATGGCTACACCTTC. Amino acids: CASSQGQGVGGNYGYTF.